This TCR beta chain came from a study of blood T cell repertoires in COVID-19. Study details: The study drew acute and convalescent COVID-19 samples from the United States, Italy and Spain. Sample material is recorded as cDNA or gDNA derived from T cells, B-cell-depleted T cells, or PBMCs.

V dropped 5 bases and J dropped 4; count of bases not matched to a gene: 6. This CDR3 has 15 residues. Germline lookup yields CDR1 SGHAT and CDR2 FQDESV (reference sequence). In the original analysis: Estimation of nucleated cell counts relied on the amplification of reference gene primers. This table comes from immunoSEQ multiplex PCR, and its TCRdb copy is limited to in-frame clones, with some not included. D and trimming come from the DNA, and the V and J calls and clone size come from that table. The sample carries more than 40,000 clones, 88% recorded once. The source of this sequence is a man aged 50-60 years with active COVID-19. The rearrangement joins TRBV11-1 to TRBJ2-7, with TRBD2 matching 12 bases. Sequenced: peripheral blood. As DNA, the CDR3 is TGTGCCAGCAGCCCTAGACTAGCGGGGGAGTACGAGCAGTACTTC. Translation: CASSPRLAGEYEQYF.